A single sample gave rise to the 16 T cell receptor beta chains below, sequenced in a study of TIL therapy for anti-PD-1-resistant metastatic lung cancer. This was the immunoSEQ v3 assay. Generated by immunoSEQ multiplex PCR, the TCRdb table keeps only in-frame clones and is missing some. Altogether 54,000 or so clones are present, around 86% being singletons, with the ten largest covering just over 2.5%. Indicated time point: pre-treatment sample, taken before nivolumab and TIL therapy. The material sequenced was blood, taken at baseline. All receptors come from a person aged 30 to 80 with non-small cell lung cancer.

The chain employs TRBV24-1 and TRBJ1-5, with D possibly TRBD1 on 6 matching bases. CDR1 and CDR2 (germline): KGHDR, SFDVKD. CDR3 length: 15 residues. V was clipped by 4 bases and J by 2 bases, with 11 bases between them. The chain's CDR3 is CATSDGQIGNQPQHF. As DNA, the CDR3 is TGTGCCACCAGTGACGGACAGATAGGCAATCAGCCCCAGCATTTT.

This clone has just one count. Germline is not matched at one junction end, which may reflect a read error. The gene calls are TRBV30 and TRBJ1-5; D may be TRBD1 (5 bases). CDR1 and CDR2 from the germline V gene are GTSNPN and SVGIG (reference sequence). The CDR3 is 12 residues long. This CDR3 reads CAWSEGNQPQHF. The CDR3 nucleotides read TGTGCCTGGAGTGAGGGGAATCAACCCCAGCATTTT.

The chain uses TRBV10-3 and TRBJ1-1, with a possible D match to TRBD1 (5 bases). Looked up from germline, CDR1 is ENHRY and CDR2 is SYGVKD. The V end was cut by 3 bases, the J end by 0 bases, with 14 bases between. The CDR3 loop spans 16 amino acids. DNA of the CDR3: TGTGCCATCAGTGAAACAGGACTACCTATGAACACTGAAGCTTTCTTT. Protein sequence: CAISETGLPMNTEAFF.

This clone was recorded only once. V is TRBV27 and J is TRBJ1-4; weak D call: TRBD1 (5 bases). V dropped 4 bases and J dropped 3 bases, with 15 bases sitting between them. Germline V gene data show CDR1 as MNHEY and CDR2 as SMNVEV (reference sequence). This CDR3 is built from 16 residues. CDR3 amino acids: CASSSPGLGANEKLFF. Written as DNA, the CDR3 is TGTGCCAGCAGTTCCCCGGGACTGGGAGCTAATGAAAAACTGTTTTTT.

The gene calls are TRBV14 and TRBJ2-7; 7 bases agree with TRBD1. Trimming at V came to 1 base and at J to 3 bases, leaving 3 bases not matched to a gene. This CDR3 comprises 14 residues. Germline V gene data show CDR1 as SGHDN and CDR2 as FVKESK. The CDR3 DNA sequence: TGTGCCAGCAGCCAAGGGACAGGACTCTACGAGCAGTACTTC. The encoded protein is CASSQGTGLYEQYF.

The V call is TRBV27, the J call TRBJ2-2, with 7 bases that match TRBD2. From germline, CDR1 is MNHEY and CDR2 SMNVEV (reference sequence). After removal of 1 base from V and 4 bases from J, the junction contained 6 bases not matched to a gene. The CDR3 consists of 16 residues. CDR3 amino acids: CASSLYYGGTTGELFF. As DNA, the CDR3 is TGTGCCAGCAGTTTATATTACGGGGGGACCACCGGGGAGCTGTTTTTT.

This clone was detected only a few times. This chain connects TRBV3-1 (or the pseudogene TRBV3-2) to TRBJ1-1, with D hard to call. Germline-derived CDR1 and CDR2 are LGHDT and YNNKEL (reference sequence). Trimming took off 0 bases at V and 7 bases at J, with 6 bases between the two ends. The CDR3 consists of 12 residues. CDR3 protein: CASSQDLGEAFF. CDR3 nucleotide sequence: TGTGCCAGCAGCCAAGATCTGGGTGAAGCTTTCTTT.

The chain employs TRBV7-3 and TRBJ1-1; weak D call: TRBD1 (6 bases). CDR3 size: 13 residues. Trimming shortened V by 2 bases and J by 5 bases, and 9 bases separated the two germline ends. The germline V gene has CDR1 SGHTA and CDR2 FQGTGA. CDR3 region: CASSLFDRTEAFF. The CDR3 region has the DNA TGTGCCAGCAGCTTATTCGACAGGACTGAAGCTTTCTTT.

V gene TRBV7-9 combines with J gene TRBJ2-3; TRBD2 might be the D (6 bases). Germline CDR1 SEHNR, CDR2 FQNEAQ (reference sequence). V dropped 5 bases and J dropped 5 bases, with 14 bases sitting between them. There are 14 residues in the CDR3. The CDR3 DNA follows: TGTGCCAGCAGCAGTACTAGCCGTCAAGATACGCAGTATTTT. It translates to CASSSTSRQDTQYF.

The V gene is TRBV3-1 (or the pseudogene TRBV3-2), the J gene TRBJ1-5; no reliable D call. Germline loops: CDR1 LGHDT, CDR2 YNNKEL (reference sequence). The CDR3 covers 12 residues. V was pared by 3 bases and J by 9 bases, with 9 bases between. The CDR3 coding sequence is TGTGCCAGCAGCCATAGGGTGGGGCCCCAGCATTTT. Translating it yields CASSHRVGPQHF.

V is TRBV6-4 and J is TRBJ1-1, with a weak D call TRBD1 (6 bases). Deletions cut 6 bases from V and 7 bases from J, with 15 bases between. Germline V gene sequence: CDR1 MRHNA, CDR2 SNTAGT. The CDR3 extends over 13 amino acids. The CDR3: CASRDDTGLEAFF. The CDR3 nucleotides read TGTGCCAGCAGGGATGATACAGGGCTTGAAGCTTTCTTT.

The gene calls are TRBV6-5 and TRBJ1-1; 12 nucleotides agree with TRBD1. CDR3 size: 14 residues. Germline V gives CDR1 MNHEY, CDR2 SVGAGI. With 4 bases clipped from V and 7 bases from J, the junction kept 4 bases outside the gene matches. CDR3 loop: CASSSGTGGYEAFF. CDR3 bases: TGTGCCAGCAGTTCCGGGACAGGGGGCTATGAAGCTTTCTTT.

This clone showed up just a few times. The chain carries TRBV27 and TRBJ2-2, with D tentatively TRBD1 (5 bases). CDR3 length: 14 amino acids. Between the trimmed V and J ends, which lost 6 bases and 2 bases, there was a span of 10 bases. The germline CDR1 and CDR2 sequences are MNHEY and SMNVEV (reference sequence). The DNA of the CDR3 is TGTGCCAGCAGCCCAGGGATTAACACCGGGGAGCTGTTTTTT. Protein sequence: CASSPGINTGELFF.

The chain carries TRBV3-1 (or the pseudogene TRBV3-2) and TRBJ2-1, with 8 bases identical to TRBD2. The V segment lost 3 bases and the J segment 6 bases; nucleotides outside the gene matches: 4. In germline, CDR1 is LGHDT, CDR2 YNNKEL (reference sequence). This CDR3 region has 14 residues. CDR3 DNA: TGTGCCAGCAGCCAGCGGGGGGCAAGCAATGAGCAGTTCTTC. Translation gives CASSQRGASNEQFF.

In this sample, this clone turned up a few times. The gene calls are TRBV7-3 and TRBJ2-2, with D hard to call. The CDR3 is 12 amino acids. V was shortened by 2 bases and J by 6 bases, with 4 bases between the two germline ends. Germline CDR1 is SGHTA and CDR2 is FQGTGA. The CDR3 coding sequence is TGTGCCAGCAGCTTATCAGCCGGGGAGCTGTTTTTT. It encodes CASSLSAGELFF.

The chain joins TRBV2 to TRBJ1-1; weak D call: TRBD1 (6 bases). The V end was cut by 2 bases, the J end by 0 bases, with 10 bases between. The CDR3 loop spans 15 amino acids. Germline CDR1 SNHLY, CDR2 FYNNEI. The CDR3 loop is CASSEMGDMNTEAFF. The CDR3 DNA is TGTGCCAGCAGTGAAATGGGGGACATGAACACTGAAGCTTTCTTT. Combining the CDR3 with reference TRBV2 and TRBJ1-1 gives the whole variable domain EPEVTQTPSHQVTQMGQEVILRCVPISNHLYFYWYRQILGQKVEFLVSFYNNEISEKSEIFDDQFSVERPDGSNFTLKIRSTKLEDSAMYFCASSEMGDMNTEAFFGQGTRLTVV.